This T cell receptor beta chain was sequenced in a study of T cell responses to AZD1222 COVID-19 vaccine. Study information: Second-dose intervals near 4 or 12 weeks were combined.

Sequencing was performed with immunoSEQ multiplex PCR; in TCRdb, only in-frame clones are kept and a portion is missing. The data hold 150,000 to 200,000 clones, with about nine tenths observed a single time. The germline V gene has CDR1 LNHNV and CDR2 YYDKDF (reference sequence). The J segment lost 4 bases and the V segment lost 0 bases, leaving 8 bases of the junction unmatched. The CDR3 consists of 17 residues. Study-wide points: Targets within unmutated variant regions were reportedly found for nearly half of spike-specific TCRs. Only 5 to 7 AZD1222 recipients were seropositive at baseline.

A word on this clone: Its antigen is currently unknown.

The sequenced sample was peripheral blood, obtained on day 0 of AZD1222 vaccination. This sequence originates from an adult in good health. The V gene is TRBV15, the J gene TRBJ2-7, with 11 bases lining up with TRBD1. The DNA of the CDR3 is TGTGCCACCAGCAGAGATGGGCCGGGACAGGGGGGTTACGAGCAGTACTTC. It encodes CATSRDGPGQGGYEQYF.